A selection of T cell receptor beta chains follows, all from one sample in a study of cytomegalovirus exposure and HLA in healthy donors. This table comes from immunoSEQ multiplex PCR, and its TCRdb copy is limited to in-frame clones, with some not included. The sample records 90,000 to 110,000 clones, 75% to 85% being singletons. The sample comprised PBMCs. Receptor source: a man aged 18 to 30 in good health and CMV-seronegative. Each CDR3 is given with its conserved first and last residue. A D gene is named only where the DNA matches it firmly. Clone size is not always given. Where it is, it says once, few, many or a class for expanded clones.

d_gene	j_gene	abundance	v_gene	CDR3nt	CDR3aa
TRBD1	TRBJ2-3	NA	TRBV7-3	TGTGCCAGCAGCCTCCGACAGGGTAGCGCAGATACGCAGTATTTT	CASSLRQGSADTQYF
TRBD1	TRBJ1-2	NA	TRBV7-9	TGTGCCGGCAACCTCGGCACAGGGGATCTTATTGGCTACACCTTC	CAGNLGTGDLIGYTF
NA	TRBJ2-1	NA	TRBV5-6	TGTGCCAGCAGCTTCACCCCCCGCGGGGTCAACAATGAGCAGTTCTTC	CASSFTPRGVNNEQFF
TRBD1	TRBJ1-2	once	TRBV25-1	TGTGCCAGCAGTGAGTCAGGGGGCTCATTCCGGGGCTACACCTTC	CASSESGGSFRGYTF
TRBD1	TRBJ2-7	NA	TRBV27	TGTGCCAGCAGTGATTGGGACAGGTCGCTAGACGAGCAGTACTTC	CASSDWDRSLDEQYF
NA	TRBJ2-7	NA	TRBV4-2	TGTGCCAGCAGCCAAGATTGGGCGGGATCGAGCGAGCAGTACTTC	CASSQDWAGSSEQYF
NA	TRBJ2-5	NA	TRBV19	TGTGCCAGTAAAATGTTTGCAGGGGAACAAGAGACCCAGTACTTC	CASKMFAGEQETQYF
NA	TRBJ1-2	NA	TRBV6-6	TGTGCCAGCAGTCCCCGTCGTGGGACACACAACTATGGCTACACCTTC	CASSPRRGTHNYGYTF
NA	TRBJ2-4	NA	TRBV6-6	TGTGCCACGGGGGGCCAGAGGGACATTCAGTACTTC	CATGGQRDIQYF
NA	TRBJ2-6	NA	TRBV6-1	TGTGCCAGTTCCGTGGCGGGTGGGGCCAACGTCCTGACTTTC	CASSVAGGANVLTF
TRBD1	TRBJ2-7	NA	TRBV4-3	TGCGCCAGCAGCCAAGGGACAGGGACGGGCTACGAGCAGTACTTC	CASSQGTGTGYEQYF
NA	TRBJ2-1	NA	TRBV29-1	TGCAGCGTGGTGTCGTGGGGGGAAGGGAATGAGCAGTTCTTC	CSVVSWGEGNEQFF
TRBD1	TRBJ2-7	few	TRBV27	TGTGCCAGCAGTTATAGTTATTCATCGGGACAGGAGAATTACGAGCAGTACTTC	CASSYSYSSGQENYEQYF
NA	TRBJ2-7	NA	TRBV27	TGTGCCAGCAGTTTATCGAGCTTCAGGGGCAAATCCTACGAGCAGTACTTC	CASSLSSFRGKSYEQYF
NA	TRBJ2-7	NA	TRBV4-2	TGTGCCAGCAGCTTGTCAGGGAACCCCTCCTACGAGCAGTACTTC	CASSLSGNPSYEQYF
NA	TRBJ2-7	few	TRBV4-3	TGCGCCAGCAGCCAAGATACAAACAACTACGAGCAGTACTTC	CASSQDTNNYEQYF
TRBD2	TRBJ2-1	NA	TRBV15	TGTGCCACCAGCAGAGATCTGGGACTAGACATGTTGAATGAGCAGTTCTTC	CATSRDLGLDMLNEQFF
TRBD2	TRBJ2-7	NA	TRBV27	TGTGCCAGCAGTGGGGGGGACTACGAGCAGTACTTC	CASSGGDYEQYF
NA	TRBJ1-2	NA	TRBV9	TGTGCCAGCACCGTAGGGGTAATGGGGGGGGACTATGGCTACACCTTC	CASTVGVMGGDYGYTF
NA	TRBJ2-5	NA	TRBV7-6	TGTGCCAGCAGCTTAGCCGGGGGTGGAGGGACCCAGTACTTC	CASSLAGGGGTQYF
TRBD1	TRBJ2-5	NA	TRBV4-3	TGCGCCAGCAGCCAAGGGACAGGGGGCAGCGAGACCCAGTACTTC	CASSQGTGGSETQYF
TRBD2	TRBJ2-7	NA	TRBV11-3	TGTGCCAGCAGCTTAGCTAGCGGGAATACTTACGAGCAGTACTTC	CASSLASGNTYEQYF
TRBD1	TRBJ2-7	NA	TRBV5-1	TGCGCCAGCAGCTTGGCGGACAGGGGCCTCTACGAGCAGTACTTC	CASSLADRGLYEQYF
TRBD1	TRBJ1-1	few	TRBV18	TGTGCCAGCTCACCGGGACAGGGGAGGGTTGAAGCTTTCTTT	CASSPGQGRVEAFF
TRBD1	TRBJ2-7	NA	TRBV30	TGTGCCTGGACCCGGGACAGGGGATACGAGCAGTACTTC	CAWTRDRGYEQYF
TRBD2	TRBJ2-2	NA	TRBV9	TGTGCCAGCAGCCCCGGGACTAGCCCTAAAGAAGGGGAGCTGTTTTTT	CASSPGTSPKEGELFF
TRBD2	TRBJ2-1	NA	TRBV5-1	TGCGCCAGCAGCTCCTCTGGCGGGGGGTACAATGAGCAGTTCTTC	CASSSSGGGYNEQFF
NA	TRBJ1-2	few	TRBV28	TGTGCCAGCATCACAATCACAGGGCTCTATGGCTACACCTTC	CASITITGLYGYTF
TRBD2	TRBJ2-1	NA	TRBV6-5	TGTGCCAGCAGACGGACTAGCCGCAATGAGCAGTTCTTC	CASRRTSRNEQFF
TRBD1	TRBJ1-1	once	TRBV5-4	TGTGCCAGCAGCTTGGGCAGGGGGGCTGAAGCTTTCTTT	CASSLGRGAEAFF
NA	TRBJ2-5	NA	TRBV9	TGTGCCAGCAGCCAACGCTCGATCGGAGAGACCCAGTACTTC	CASSQRSIGETQYF
TRBD1	TRBJ1-2	NA	TRBV7-9	TGTGCCAGCAGCGCGGGACAGACCAACTATGGCTACACCTTC	CASSAGQTNYGYTF
NA	TRBJ2-6	NA	TRBV6-6	TGTGCCAGCAGCTTGTCTGGGGCCAACGTCCTGACTTTC	CASSLSGANVLTF
TRBD2	TRBJ2-5	NA	TRBV7-8	TGTGCCAGCAGCTTACAGCGGGAGGACCCCCGGGGGACCCAGTACTTC	CASSLQREDPRGTQYF
NA	TRBJ2-3	few	TRBV5-6	TGTGCCAGCAGCCTGTACTTTACAGATACGCAGTATTTT	CASSLYFTDTQYF
TRBD1	TRBJ1-2	NA	TRBV15	TGTGCCACCAGCTTCCCGGGACAGGGGACTGACTATGGCTACACCTTC	CATSFPGQGTDYGYTF
TRBD2	TRBJ2-1	NA	TRBV7-3	TGTGCCAGCCGCCAGGGAGCGGGAGGGGACAATGAGCAGTTCTTC	CASRQGAGGDNEQFF
TRBD1	TRBJ2-7	NA	TRBV7-8	TGTGCCAGCAGCTTAACCACGGACAGGAACTCCTACGAGCAGTACTTC	CASSLTTDRNSYEQYF
TRBD2	TRBJ2-3	once	TRBV5-6	TGTGCCAGCACCCCCGGGAGGGATACCACAGATACGCAGTATTTT	CASTPGRDTTDTQYF
NA	TRBJ1-5	NA	TRBV5-4	TGTGCCAGCAGCTATTCGACAGGACCTTATAGCAATCAGCCCCAGCATTTT	CASSYSTGPYSNQPQHF
NA	TRBJ2-2	NA	TRBV19	TGTGCCAGTATTGATCACAGGCTTACCGGGGAGCTGTTTTTT	CASIDHRLTGELFF
NA	TRBJ1-2	once	TRBV28	TGTGCCAGCAGTTTAAGAGGGTCTGGCTATGGCTACACCTTC	CASSLRGSGYGYTF
NA	TRBJ1-1	NA	TRBV11-2	TGTGCCAGCAGCGGGGGGACTACAAATGCTTTCTTT	CASSGGTTNAFF
NA	TRBJ2-7	NA	TRBV5-8	TGTGCCAGCAGCTTGGGGCGTTTAAGAGGGGGCGAGCAGTACTTC	CASSLGRLRGGEQYF
TRBD1	TRBJ1-1	NA	TRBV27	TGTGCCAGCAGTCAGAGGGGGCCTACGAACACTGAAGCTTTCTTT	CASSQRGPTNTEAFF